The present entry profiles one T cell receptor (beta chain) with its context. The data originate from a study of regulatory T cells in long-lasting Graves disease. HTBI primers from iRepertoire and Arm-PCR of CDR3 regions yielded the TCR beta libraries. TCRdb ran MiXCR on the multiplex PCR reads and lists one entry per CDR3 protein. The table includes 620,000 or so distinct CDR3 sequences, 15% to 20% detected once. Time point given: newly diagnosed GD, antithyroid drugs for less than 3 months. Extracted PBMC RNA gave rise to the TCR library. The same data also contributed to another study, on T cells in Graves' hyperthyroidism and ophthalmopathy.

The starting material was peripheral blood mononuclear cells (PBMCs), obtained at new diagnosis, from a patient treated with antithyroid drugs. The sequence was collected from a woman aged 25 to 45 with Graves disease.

CDR3 residues: CASSSDGRYEQYF. The CDR3 DNA sequence: TGTGCCAGCAGCTCGGACGGCCGCTACGAGCAGTACTTC. The chain couples TRBV5-4 to TRBJ2-7; D is unclear. V lost 3 bases and J 3 bases, leaving 10 bases between the germline ends. Germline V CDR1 and CDR2: SGHNT, YYREEE (reference sequence). The CDR3 is made up of 13 amino acids.